The clone carrying this TCR beta chain was observed at least ten times. The TCRbeta library was prepared with unique molecular identifiers. TCRdb fed the PCR reads into MiXCR, producing one record per CDR3 protein. Altogether 200,000 to 250,000 distinct CDR3 sequences are present, approximately 9.8% being singletons, with the ten largest covering approximately 4.7%. These data originate in a study of T-cell reconstitution after alpha-beta-depleted transplantation in children. The sample here was PBMCs from the stem cell graft donor, taken from the stem cell graft. This receptor was taken from a human donor who donated a stem cell graft to a child with SCID.

The CDR3 protein is CASSSTLPPDTQYF. The CDR3 DNA follows: TGTGCCAGCAGCTCCACCCTACCCCCAGATACGCAGTATTTT. This chain connects TRBV7-8 to TRBJ2-3; D is ambiguous. The CDR3 length is 14 residues. V was shortened by 4 bases and J by 4 bases, with 12 bases between the two germline ends. From germline, CDR1 is SGHVS and CDR2 FQNEAQ.